The 31 T cell receptor beta chains below come from one sample, sequenced in a study of response to subunit inactivated influenza vaccine. TCRdb itself ran the RT-PCR reads through MiXCR, one entry per CDR3 protein. The repertoire consists of about 650,000 distinct CDR3 sequences, with approximately 15% occurring once and the leading ten covering 7.5% to 9%. The specimen comprised PBMCs from blood, sampled about 14 days before vaccination. Receptor source: a man aged 50-60 years who received an inactivated influenza vaccine.

The chain carries TRBV5-1 and TRBJ1-2; D unclear. Between the trimmed V and J ends, which lost 2 bases and 2 bases, there was a span of 10 bases. The CDR3 totals 14 residues. Germline CDR1 reads SGHRS; CDR2 reads YFSETQ. For the CDR3, the DNA is TGCGCCAGCAGCTTAGGAGGGCCCAACTATGGCTACACCTTC. Residues: CASSLGGPNYGYTF. Filled out from reference TRBV5-1 and TRBJ1-2, the complete variable domain reads KAGVTQTPRYLIKTRGQQVTLSCSPISGHRSVSWYQQTPGQGLQFLFEYFSETQRNKGNFPGRFSGRQFSNSRSEMNVSTLELGDSALYLCASSLGGPNYGYTFGSGTRLTVV.

The chain links TRBV12-3 or TRBV12-4 to TRBJ2-5; maybe TRBD1 (6 bases). This CDR3 spans 16 amino acids. V was pared by 6 bases and J by 2 bases, with 19 bases between. The CDR3 DNA follows: TGTGCCAGCAGGGGACCAGGGGTCGGCTCGCAAGAGACCCAGTACTTC. Translating gives CASRGPGVGSQETQYF.

V gene TRBV4-3 combines with J gene TRBJ2-7; D uncertain. Germline CDR1 and CDR2: LGHNA and YSLEER. Trimming removed 0 bases at V and 4 bases at J, with 16 bases between. The CDR3 contains 16 residues. Written as DNA, the CDR3 is TGCGCCAGCAGCCAAGAGCCCCCAGAATTCTCTTACGAGCAGTACTTC. It encodes CASSQEPPEFSYEQYF.

CDR3 residues: CASSKGLAGASYEQYF. CDR3 nucleotide sequence: TGTGCCAGCAGCAAGGGACTAGCGGGCGCCTCCTACGAGCAGTACTTC. V gene TRBV5-5 combines with J gene TRBJ2-7; 12 bases are shared with TRBD2. After removal of 4 bases from V and 0 bases from J, the junction contained 5 bases not matched to a gene. This CDR3 has 16 residues. The germline V gene has CDR1 SGHKS and CDR2 YYEKEE (reference sequence).

This clonotype was seen many times. The chain combines TRBV20-1 with TRBJ2-3; D gene unclear. Germline CDR1 reads DFQATT; CDR2 reads SNEGSKA (reference sequence). V dropped 5 bases and J dropped 2 bases, with 11 bases sitting between them. The CDR3 extends over 13 amino acids. CDR3 loop: CSAEERATDTQYF. CDR3 nucleotide sequence: TGCAGTGCTGAAGAACGGGCCACAGATACGCAGTATTTT.

This clonotype showed up many times. CDR3 nucleotides: TGTGCCACCGTCGGGACAGGGGGACCTGGGGCCAACGTCCTGACTTTC. It translates to CATVGTGGPGANVLTF. The V gene is TRBV15, the J gene TRBJ2-6, with 11 bases that match TRBD1. CDR1 is LNHNV and CDR2 is YYDKDF in the germline V gene (reference sequence). CDR3 length: 16 residues. The J segment lost 2 bases and the V segment lost 8 bases, leaving 5 bases of the junction unmatched.

This clonotype was detected a few times. V is TRBV2 and J is TRBJ1-2, with D unclear. The CDR3 is made up of 13 amino acids. CDR1 is SNHLY, CDR2 FYNNEI, per germline. Trimming took 5 bases from V and 0 from J, leaving 7 bases between them. In DNA, the CDR3 is TGTGCCAGCAGTTCGCAGGCTAACTATGGCTACACCTTC. Its protein product is CASSSQANYGYTF.

V and J are TRBV4-3 and TRBJ2-1; D may be TRBD1 (6 bases). The CDR3 is made up of 15 amino acids. CDR1 and CDR2 (germline): LGHNA, YSLEER. V dropped 3 bases and J dropped 2 bases, with 11 bases sitting between them. CDR3: CASSQRQEAYNEQFF. For the CDR3, the DNA is TGCGCCAGCAGCCAGAGACAGGAGGCCTACAATGAGCAGTTCTTC.

The chain has TRBV6-5 and TRBJ2-1, with 12 bases identical to TRBD2. Germline CDR1 reads MNHEY; CDR2 reads SVGAGI. J gave up 15 bases and V 2 bases, and 8 bases lay outside the gene matches. The CDR3 totals 14 residues. This CDR3 is CASSYVLAGGPLFF. DNA for the CDR3: TGTGCCAGCAGTTACGTTCTAGCGGGAGGGCCTCTGTTCTTC.

In its sample, this clonotype was seen a few times. This chain uses TRBV20-1 with TRBJ2-7; 11 nucleotides match TRBD2. V lost 3 bases to trimming and J lost 7 bases; unmatched junction nucleotides: 5. This CDR3 contains 13 residues. From germline, CDR1 is DFQATT and CDR2 SNEGSKA (reference sequence). CDR3 DNA: TGCAGTGCTAGTCTAGCGGGGGGTTGGGAGCAGTACTTC. It translates to CSASLAGGWEQYF.

The chain combines TRBV14 with TRBJ2-1; perhaps TRBD1 as D (6 bases). Germline CDR1 and CDR2: SGHDN and FVKESK. The CDR3 is made up of 15 amino acids. V shed 2 bases and J shed 1 base, with 9 bases lying between them. The CDR3 DNA reads as TGTGCCAGCAGCCAACAAAGGGGGTCCTACAATGAGCAGTTCTTC. This encodes CASSQQRGSYNEQFF.

This clonotype was observed a handful of times. The V gene is TRBV29-1, the J gene TRBJ2-3, with D possibly being TRBD2 (5 bases). Germline lookup yields CDR1 SQVTM and CDR2 ANQGSEA. CDR3 length: 14 amino acids. V was pared by 6 bases and J by 0 bases, with 13 bases between. The CDR3, as DNA: TGCAGCGTGAGTCACGGGATTAGCACAGATACGCAGTATTTT. Protein: CSVSHGISTDTQYF.

This clonotype was seen at least ten times. This rearrangement joins TRBV12-3 or TRBV12-4 to TRBJ2-5; D is ambiguous. Trimming cost V 2 bases and J 1 base, with 5 bases left between them. The CDR3 length is 13 residues. Here the CDR3 reads CASSLRSQETQYF. The CDR3 DNA reads TGTGCCAGCAGTTTACGGTCCCAAGAGACCCAGTACTTC.

The chain employs TRBV28 and TRBJ2-7; D might be TRBD1 (6 bases). Trimming left V 5 bases short and J 3 bases short, with 20 bases between. The CDR3 is 16 residues long. Germline lookup yields CDR1 MDHEN and CDR2 SYDVKM. CDR3 region: CASSTTTGPIYYEQYF. CDR3 in DNA: TGTGCCAGCAGTACTACCACAGGGCCAATATACTACGAGCAGTACTTC.

This clonotype was observed a handful of times. V gene TRBV11-2 combines with J gene TRBJ2-3; possible D gene TRBD1, 5 bases. V lost 2 bases and J lost 11, with 17 bases in between. CDR1 and CDR2 from the germline V gene are SGHAT and FQNNGV. There are 14 residues in the CDR3. CDR3 coding DNA: TGTGCCAGCAGCTTATCACAAGGGGCCCCTGAGCAGTATTTT. This translates into CASSLSQGAPEQYF.

The V call is TRBV7-2, the J call TRBJ2-7, with D tentatively TRBD1 or TRBD2 (5 bases each). The V gene's germline CDR1 is SGHTA and CDR2 FQGNSA. Trimming shortened V by 1 base and J by 3 bases, and 10 bases separated the two germline ends. The CDR3 is 14 amino acids. DNA for the CDR3: TGTGCCAGCAGCTTAGGTGTGGGGGACTACGAGCAGTACTTC. Encoded protein: CASSLGVGDYEQYF.

The chain carries TRBV29-1 and TRBJ2-7; 9 positions agree with TRBD1. The J segment lost 12 bases and the V segment lost 6 bases, leaving 15 bases of the junction unmatched. Germline CDR1 reads SQVTM; CDR2 reads ANQGSEA. The CDR3 has 13 amino acids. DNA for the CDR3: TGCAGCGTGGGGGACAGGGCATCTTTAGTTCGGTACTTC. Amino acids: CSVGDRASLVRYF.

This clonotype appeared many times. The V gene is TRBV11-2, the J gene TRBJ1-1; 8 bases are shared with TRBD1. Germline CDR1 reads SGHAT; CDR2 reads FQNNGV. Trimming cost V 5 bases and J 6 bases; bases outside gene matches: 17. The CDR3 spans 17 residues. The chain's CDR3 is CASSPGQGRKSRAEAFF. The CDR3 bases are TGTGCCAGCAGCCCAGGACAGGGCCGAAAATCGAGGGCTGAAGCTTTCTTT. Using reference TRBV11-2 and TRBJ1-1 for the parts outside the CDR3, the full variable domain is EAGVAQSPRYKIIEKRQSVAFWCNPISGHATLYWYQQILGQGPKLLIQFQNNGVVDDSQLPKDRFSAERLKGVDSTLKIQPAKLEDSAVYLCASSPGQGRKSRAEAFFGQGTRLTVV.

This clonotype was found many times. The CDR3 is CASSLDSSTDTQYF. CDR3 nucleotides: TGCGCCAGCAGCTTGGACAGCAGCACAGATACGCAGTATTTT. This rearrangement joins TRBV5-1 to TRBJ2-3; D is unresolved. V was clipped by 0 bases and J by 0 bases, with 5 bases between them. The CDR3 runs 14 residues. Looked up from germline, CDR1 is SGHRS and CDR2 is YFSETQ.

There are a few counts of this clonotype. The chain joins TRBV3-1 to TRBJ1-5, with TRBD1 as a possible D gene (6 bases). The CDR3 runs 15 residues. Germline CDR1 is LGHDT and CDR2 is YNNKEL (reference sequence). V was cut by 2 bases and J by 6 bases, with 14 bases left in between. The CDR3: CASSQFTGSGQPQHF. CDR3 DNA: TGTGCCAGCAGCCAATTTACAGGGTCGGGTCAGCCCCAGCATTTT.

The table lists this clonotype with a few counts. This sequence joins TRBV20-1 and TRBJ2-3, with 8 bases that match TRBD2. CDR1 and CDR2 (germline): DFQATT, SNEGSKA (reference sequence). There are 14 residues in the CDR3. With 6 bases clipped from V and 4 bases from J, the junction kept 9 bases outside the gene matches. CDR3 loop: CSAELAGFSDTQYF. The CDR3 coding sequence is TGCAGTGCCGAGTTAGCGGGGTTCTCAGATACGCAGTATTTT.

The V and J genes are TRBV11-1 and TRBJ2-1, with 8 bases aligning to TRBD1. The CDR3 has 14 amino acids. The trim removed 6 bases at V and 4 bases at J, leaving 5 bases unmatched. Per the germline V gene, CDR1 is SGHAT and CDR2 is FQDESV (reference sequence). The CDR3 DNA follows: TGTGCCAGCAGAGGACAGGGAAAATACAATGAGCAGTTCTTC. Its translation: CASRGQGKYNEQFF.

The J gene is TRBJ2-5, the V gene TRBV20-1; D unclear. This CDR3 has 12 amino acids. The V gene lost 5 bases and the J gene lost 2 bases, with 9 bases spanning the gap. From germline, CDR1 is DFQATT and CDR2 SNEGSKA (reference sequence). CDR3 sequence reads: CSAVSFQETQYF. CDR3 nucleotide sequence: TGCAGTGCTGTTAGCTTTCAAGAGACCCAGTACTTC.

This clonotype was detected a few times. This chain connects TRBV6-5 to TRBJ1-5; TRBD1 aligns across 7 bases. Germline trimming cut 2 bases from V and 5 bases from J; bases unmatched to any gene: 6. Looked up from germline, CDR1 is MNHEY and CDR2 is SVGAGI. This CDR3 is 15 amino acids long. CDR3 sequence reads: CASSYDRAAYQPQHF. The CDR3 nucleotides read TGTGCCAGCAGTTACGACAGGGCTGCCTATCAGCCCCAGCATTTT.

This chain uses TRBV7-2 with TRBJ2-3; D not resolved. V lost 3 bases and J lost 0, with 10 bases in between. Germline V gene data show CDR1 as SGHTA and CDR2 as FQGNSA. CDR3 length: 15 residues. The CDR3 DNA reads as TGTGCCAGCAGCTTCCGGAGTCCCAGCACAGATACGCAGTATTTT. This gives the protein CASSFRSPSTDTQYF.

This clonotype was seen a few times. The chain is built from TRBV12-3 or TRBV12-4 and TRBJ2-7; D is unresolved. The CDR3 sequence is 13 residues long. With 6 bases removed from V and 2 bases from J, the gap between germline ends came to 11 bases. CDR3 DNA sequence: TGTGCCAGCAGGAAAAACAGTGCCTACGAGCAGTACTTC. It specifies CASRKNSAYEQYF.

This clonotype was seen a few times. The V call is TRBV20-1, the J call TRBJ2-3; D is ambiguous. CDR1 DFQATT and CDR2 SNEGSKA come from the germline V gene (reference sequence). The CDR3 totals 20 residues. V lost 6 bases to trimming and J lost 5 bases, with 36 bases between them. The DNA of the CDR3 is TGCAGTGCGCAGAGTCCATTTGGCGATATCACGGTCCATGGAAGAGATACGCAGTATTTT. It specifies CSAQSPFGDITVHGRDTQYF.

This clonotype occurred many times. V and J are TRBV10-2 and TRBJ1-6, with TRBD1 as a possible D gene (6 bases). Looked up from germline, CDR1 is WSHSY and CDR2 is SAAADI. Trimming pared 6 bases from V and 10 bases from J, leaving 16 bases between. The CDR3 spans 14 residues. CDR3 nucleotides: TGCGCCAGCAGGGGCGGACAGTTAGGATCACCCCTCCACTTT. Its protein is CASRGGQLGSPLHF.

The chain combines TRBV10-3 with TRBJ2-3; TRBD2 aligns across 10 bases. The V and J ends lost 3 bases and 4 bases, in that order; junction bases with no gene match: 4. The CDR3 is 15 residues long. From germline, CDR1 is ENHRY and CDR2 SYGVKD. Written as DNA, the CDR3 is TGTGCCATCAGTGAACCTAGCGGGAGCGCAGATACGCAGTATTTT. Translation: CAISEPSGSADTQYF.

This chain links TRBV6-5 with TRBJ2-7; 8 bases match TRBD2. The germline V gene has CDR1 MNHEY and CDR2 SVGAGI. CDR3 length: 14 amino acids. After removal of 2 bases from V and 3 bases from J, the junction contained 3 bases not matched to a gene. CDR3 sequence: CASSYAGGYYEQYF. CDR3 nucleotides: TGTGCCAGCAGTTACGCGGGGGGCTACTACGAGCAGTACTTC.

The CDR3 loop is CASSLVQGWGYTF. The DNA for the CDR3 is TGTGCCAGCAGTTTAGTCCAGGGGTGGGGCTACACCTTC. The chain joins TRBV12-3 or TRBV12-4 to TRBJ1-2; D might be TRBD1 (6 bases). Trimming took 1 base from V and 8 from J, leaving 11 bases between them. The CDR3 length is 13 residues.